This TCR beta chain was sequenced in a study of OX40 agonist ivuxolimab in advanced cancers. Germline assignment: CDR1 ENHRY and CDR2 SYGVKD. The CDR3 loop spans 15 amino acids. Trimming at V came to 4 bases and at J to 6 bases, leaving 8 bases not matched to a gene. Profiling relied on immunoSEQ multiplex PCR, and the TCRdb table lists in-frame clones only, not all of them. The top ten clones hold approximately 1.5% of a sample with approximately 90,000 clones, approximately 90% of them seen once. Specimen: CD4+ or CD8+ T cells sorted from blood, collected in a trial of the OX40 agonist ivuxolimab. The source of this sequence is an adult with an advanced solid tumor such as melanoma, head and neck, liver or kidney cancer. V is TRBV10-3 and J is TRBJ1-4, with TRBD1 identical over 7 bases. The CDR3 is CAISGEQGNDEKLFF. The CDR3 bases are TGTGCCATCAGTGGCGAACAGGGGAATGATGAAAAACTGTTTTTT.